This T cell receptor (beta chain) was recovered during a study of T cell responses to AZD1222 COVID-19 vaccine. Whole-study findings and limits: The peak T cell response came first, and repertoires were sampled only after it.

Assay: immunoSEQ multiplex PCR; the TCRdb copy retains only in-frame clones and omits some. In the table there are some 140,000 clones, 88% of which are singletons. Comment on this clone: What it recognizes is unknown.

Specimen: peripheral blood, collected on day 0 of AZD1222 vaccination. The sequence was collected from an adult in good health.

CDR3 in DNA: TGTGCCAGCAGTTACTCGCCGGGTCCCTACGAGCAGTACTTC. Translation: CASSYSPGPYEQYF. The chain has TRBV6-5 and TRBJ2-7; D is undetermined. CDR3 length: 14 residues. The germline gives CDR1 MNHEY, CDR2 SVGAGI. V dropped 0 bases and J dropped 2 bases, with 8 bases sitting between them.